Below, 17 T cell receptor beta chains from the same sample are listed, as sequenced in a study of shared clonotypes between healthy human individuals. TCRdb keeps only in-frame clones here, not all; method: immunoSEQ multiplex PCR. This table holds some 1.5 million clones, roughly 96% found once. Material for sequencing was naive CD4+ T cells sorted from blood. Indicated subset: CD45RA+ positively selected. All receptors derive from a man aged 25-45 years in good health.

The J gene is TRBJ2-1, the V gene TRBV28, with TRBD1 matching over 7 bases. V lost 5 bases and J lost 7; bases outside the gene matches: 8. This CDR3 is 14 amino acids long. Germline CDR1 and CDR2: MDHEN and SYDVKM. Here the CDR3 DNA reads TGTGCCAGCAGTGCGACAGGGTCATGGAATGAGCAGTTCTTC. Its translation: CASSATGSWNEQFF.

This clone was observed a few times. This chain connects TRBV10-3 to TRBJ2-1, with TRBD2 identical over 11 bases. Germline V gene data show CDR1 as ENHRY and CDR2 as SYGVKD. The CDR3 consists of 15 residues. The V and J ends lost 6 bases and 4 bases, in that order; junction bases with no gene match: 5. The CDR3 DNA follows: TGTGCCATCAGACCCGGGACTAGCGGATACAATGAGCAGTTCTTC. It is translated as CAIRPGTSGYNEQFF.

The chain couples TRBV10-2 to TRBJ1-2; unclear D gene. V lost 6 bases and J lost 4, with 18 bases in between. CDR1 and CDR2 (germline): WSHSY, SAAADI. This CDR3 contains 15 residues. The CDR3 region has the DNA TGCGCCAGCAGCGCCAGAGGACGGTCTGTCTATGGCTACACCTTC. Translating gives CASSARGRSVYGYTF.

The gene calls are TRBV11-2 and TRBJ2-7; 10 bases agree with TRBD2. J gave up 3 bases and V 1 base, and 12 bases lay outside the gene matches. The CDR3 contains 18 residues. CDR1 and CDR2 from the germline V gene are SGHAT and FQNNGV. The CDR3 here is CASSLGLAGALPHYEQYF. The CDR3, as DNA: TGTGCCAGCAGCTTAGGGCTAGCGGGAGCCCTCCCCCACTACGAGCAGTACTTC. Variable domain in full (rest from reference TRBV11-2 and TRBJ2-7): EAGVAQSPRYKIIEKRQSVAFWCNPISGHATLYWYQQILGQGPKLLIQFQNNGVVDDSQLPKDRFSAERLKGVDSTLKIQPAKLEDSAVYLCASSLGLAGALPHYEQYFGPGTRLTVT.

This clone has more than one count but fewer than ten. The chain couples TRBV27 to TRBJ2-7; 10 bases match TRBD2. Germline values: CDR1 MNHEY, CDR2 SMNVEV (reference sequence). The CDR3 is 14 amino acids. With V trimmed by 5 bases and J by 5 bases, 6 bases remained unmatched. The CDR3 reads CASSPPGLANEQYF. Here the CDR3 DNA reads TGTGCCAGCAGTCCCCCGGGACTAGCGAACGAGCAGTACTTC.

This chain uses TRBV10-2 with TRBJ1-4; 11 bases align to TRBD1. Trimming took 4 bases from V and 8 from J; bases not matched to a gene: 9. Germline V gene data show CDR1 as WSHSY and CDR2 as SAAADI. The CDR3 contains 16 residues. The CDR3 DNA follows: TGCGCCAGCAGTGGGAATTTGGACAGGGGGCACGAAAAACTGTTTTTT. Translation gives CASSGNLDRGHEKLFF.

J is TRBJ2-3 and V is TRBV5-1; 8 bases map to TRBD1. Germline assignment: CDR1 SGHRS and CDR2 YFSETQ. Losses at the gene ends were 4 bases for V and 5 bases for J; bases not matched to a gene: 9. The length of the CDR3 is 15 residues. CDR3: CASSAGTGTEDTQYF. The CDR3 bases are TGCGCCAGCAGCGCCGGGACAGGCACTGAAGATACGCAGTATTTT.

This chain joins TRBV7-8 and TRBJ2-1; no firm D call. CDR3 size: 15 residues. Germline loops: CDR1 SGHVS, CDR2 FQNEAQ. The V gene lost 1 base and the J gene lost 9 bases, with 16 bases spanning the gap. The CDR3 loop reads CASSLGRTHWGEQFF. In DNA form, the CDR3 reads TGTGCCAGCAGCTTAGGTCGCACCCATTGGGGTGAGCAGTTCTTC.

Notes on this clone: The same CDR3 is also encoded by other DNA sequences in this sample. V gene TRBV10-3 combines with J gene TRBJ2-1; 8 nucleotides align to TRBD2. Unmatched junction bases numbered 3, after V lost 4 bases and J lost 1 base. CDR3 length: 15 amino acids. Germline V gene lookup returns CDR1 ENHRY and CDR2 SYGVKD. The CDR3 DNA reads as TGTGCCATCAGTGGGAGCGGGAGTTCCTACAATGAGCAGTTCTTC. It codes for CAISGSGSSYNEQFF.

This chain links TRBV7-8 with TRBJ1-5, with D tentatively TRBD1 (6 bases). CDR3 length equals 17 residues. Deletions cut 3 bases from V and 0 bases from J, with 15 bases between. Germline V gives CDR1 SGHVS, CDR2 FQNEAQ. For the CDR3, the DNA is TGTGCCAGCAGCTTGGCAGGACAGCGTTATAGCAATCAGCCCCAGCATTTT. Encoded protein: CASSLAGQRYSNQPQHF.

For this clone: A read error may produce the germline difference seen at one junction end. The CDR3 spells CALSRTGGGYTF. The CDR3 region has the DNA TGTGCCCTCAGCCGGACGGGAGGCGGCTACACCTTC. V usage is TRBV10-3 and J usage is TRBJ1-2; no reliable D call. CDR3 length equals 12 residues. Germline V lookup: CDR1 ENHRY, CDR2 SYGVKD.

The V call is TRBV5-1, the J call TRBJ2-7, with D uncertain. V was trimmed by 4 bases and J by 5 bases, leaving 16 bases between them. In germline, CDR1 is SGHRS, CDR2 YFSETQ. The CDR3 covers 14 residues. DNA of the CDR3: TGCGCCAGCAGCCAAATACCTGGTCTGGACGAGCAGTACTTC. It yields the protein CASSQIPGLDEQYF.

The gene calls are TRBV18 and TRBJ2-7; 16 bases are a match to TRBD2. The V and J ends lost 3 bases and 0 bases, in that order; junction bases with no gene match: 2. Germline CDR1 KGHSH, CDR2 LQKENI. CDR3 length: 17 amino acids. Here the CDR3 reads CASSPGTSGRASYEQYF. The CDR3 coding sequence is TGTGCCAGCTCACCCGGGACTAGCGGGAGGGCCTCCTACGAGCAGTACTTC.

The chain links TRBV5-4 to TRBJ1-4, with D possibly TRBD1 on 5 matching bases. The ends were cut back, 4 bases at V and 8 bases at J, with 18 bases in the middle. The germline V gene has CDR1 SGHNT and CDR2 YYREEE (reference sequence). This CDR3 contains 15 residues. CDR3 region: CASSPGFGAREKLFF. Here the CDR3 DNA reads TGTGCCAGCAGCCCGGGGTTCGGGGCTCGGGAAAAACTGTTTTTT.

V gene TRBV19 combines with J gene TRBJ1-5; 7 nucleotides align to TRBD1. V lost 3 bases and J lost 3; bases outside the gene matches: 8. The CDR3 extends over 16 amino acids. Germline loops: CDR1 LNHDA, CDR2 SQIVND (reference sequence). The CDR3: CASSIPLTGINQPQHF. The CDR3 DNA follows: TGTGCCAGTAGTATCCCCTTGACAGGGATCAATCAGCCCCAGCATTTT. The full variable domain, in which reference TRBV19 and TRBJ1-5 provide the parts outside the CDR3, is DGGITQSPKYLFRKEGQNVTLSCEQNLNHDAMYWYRQDPGQGLRLIYYSQIVNDFQKGDIAEGYSVSREKKESFPLTVTSAQKNPTAFYLCASSIPLTGINQPQHFGDGTRLSIL.

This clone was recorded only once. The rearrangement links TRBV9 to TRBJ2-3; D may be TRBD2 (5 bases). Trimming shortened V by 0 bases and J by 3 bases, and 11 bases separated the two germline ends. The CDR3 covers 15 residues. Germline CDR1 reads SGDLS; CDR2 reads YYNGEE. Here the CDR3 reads CASSVVGWTTDTQYF. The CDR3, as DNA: TGTGCCAGCAGCGTAGTAGGGTGGACTACAGATACGCAGTATTTT.

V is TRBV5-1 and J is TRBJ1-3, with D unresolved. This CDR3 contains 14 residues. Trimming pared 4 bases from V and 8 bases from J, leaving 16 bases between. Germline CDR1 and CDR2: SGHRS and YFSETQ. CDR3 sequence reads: CASSLDMIGDTIYF. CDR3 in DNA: TGCGCCAGCAGCCTAGATATGATTGGGGACACCATATATTTT.